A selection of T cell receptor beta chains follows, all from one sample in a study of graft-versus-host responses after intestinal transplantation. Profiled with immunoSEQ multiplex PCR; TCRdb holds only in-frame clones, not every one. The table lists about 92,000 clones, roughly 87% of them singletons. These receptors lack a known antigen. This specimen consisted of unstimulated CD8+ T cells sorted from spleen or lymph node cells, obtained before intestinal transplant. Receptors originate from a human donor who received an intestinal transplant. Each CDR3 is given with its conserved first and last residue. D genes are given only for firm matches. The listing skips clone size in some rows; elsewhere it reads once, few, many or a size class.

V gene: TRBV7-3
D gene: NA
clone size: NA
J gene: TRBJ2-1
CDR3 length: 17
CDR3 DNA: TGTGCCAGCAGCTTAGACGGCGGGCCTTACCCCTACAATGAGCAGTTCTTC
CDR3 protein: CASSLDGGPYPYNEQFF

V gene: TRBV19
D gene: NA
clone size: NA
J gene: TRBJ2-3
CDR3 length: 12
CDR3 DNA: TGTGCCAGTAGGCGCCTGGGAGATACGCAGTATTTT
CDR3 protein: CASRRLGDTQYF

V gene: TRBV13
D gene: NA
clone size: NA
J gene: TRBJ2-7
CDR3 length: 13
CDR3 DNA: TGTGCCAGCAGCTTAGAGGATAGGAACGAGCAGTACTTC
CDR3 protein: CASSLEDRNEQYF

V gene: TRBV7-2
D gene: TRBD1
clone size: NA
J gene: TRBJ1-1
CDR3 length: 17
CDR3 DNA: TGTGCCAGCAGCTTAGTGTTCGGACAGGGACGTGACACTGAAGCTTTCTTT
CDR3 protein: CASSLVFGQGRDTEAFF

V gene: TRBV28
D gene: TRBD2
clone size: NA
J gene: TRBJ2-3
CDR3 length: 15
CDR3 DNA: TGTGCCAGCAGTCCCATAGCGGGTAGCACAGATACGCAGTATTTT
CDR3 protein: CASSPIAGSTDTQYF

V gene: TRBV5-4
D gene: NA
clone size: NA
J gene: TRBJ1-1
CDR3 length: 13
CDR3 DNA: TGTGCCAGCAGCTTGAGGGGGAACGCTGAAGCTTTCTTT
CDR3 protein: CASSLRGNAEAFF

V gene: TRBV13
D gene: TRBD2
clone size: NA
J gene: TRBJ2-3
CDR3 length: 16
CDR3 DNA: TGTGCCAGCAGCTTCGGACTAGCGGGAGACACAGATACGCAGTATTTT
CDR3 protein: CASSFGLAGDTDTQYF

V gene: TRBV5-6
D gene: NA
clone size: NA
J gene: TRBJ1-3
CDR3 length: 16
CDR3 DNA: TGTGCCAGCAGCTTGGGACCCGGGACTGGTGGAAACACCATATATTTT
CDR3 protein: CASSLGPGTGGNTIYF

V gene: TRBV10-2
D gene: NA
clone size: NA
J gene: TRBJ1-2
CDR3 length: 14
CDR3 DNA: TGCGCCAGCAGTGAAGAGGGACCCTCCTATGGCTACACCTTC
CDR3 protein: CASSEEGPSYGYTF

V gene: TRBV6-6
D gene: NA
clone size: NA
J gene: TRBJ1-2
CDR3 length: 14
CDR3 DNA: TGTGCCAGCGCAAGTGACCCTGTAGTTAGTGGCTACACCTTC
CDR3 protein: CASASDPVVSGYTF

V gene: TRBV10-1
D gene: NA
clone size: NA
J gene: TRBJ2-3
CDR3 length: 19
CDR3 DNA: TGCGCCAGCAGTGAGTCAATCCGGGCGAATCCTAAGGGAGGAGATACGCAGTATTTT
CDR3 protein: CASSESIRANPKGGDTQYF

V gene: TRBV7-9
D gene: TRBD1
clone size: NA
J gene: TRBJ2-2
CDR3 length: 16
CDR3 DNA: TGTGCCAGCAGCTTGGGACAGAGGTTAAACACCGGGGAGCTGTTTTTT
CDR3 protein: CASSLGQRLNTGELFF

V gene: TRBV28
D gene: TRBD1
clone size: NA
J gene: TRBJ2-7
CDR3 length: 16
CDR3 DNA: TGTGCCAGCAGTCAAACCGGGACAGGTTTTCTCTACGAGCAGTACTTC
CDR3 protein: CASSQTGTGFLYEQYF

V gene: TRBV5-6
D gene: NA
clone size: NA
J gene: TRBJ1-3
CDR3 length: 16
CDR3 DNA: TGTGCCAGCAGCTCGATCACCGGGACACCTGGAAACACCATATATTTT
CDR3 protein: CASSSITGTPGNTIYF

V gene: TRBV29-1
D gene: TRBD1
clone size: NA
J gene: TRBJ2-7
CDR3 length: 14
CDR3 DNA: TGCAGCGTTGAGGAGGGACAGGGTCACTACGAGCAGTACTTC
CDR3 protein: CSVEEGQGHYEQYF

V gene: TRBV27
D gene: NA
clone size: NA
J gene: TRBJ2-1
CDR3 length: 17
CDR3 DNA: TGTGCCAGCAGTTTGGTCCAGAGGCAGAGCTCCTACAATGAGCAGTTCTTC
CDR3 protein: CASSLVQRQSSYNEQFF

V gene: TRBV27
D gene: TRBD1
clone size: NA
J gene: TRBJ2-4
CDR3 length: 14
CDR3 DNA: TGTGCCAGCAGGGACAGGGGGCAAAAAAACATTCAGTACTTC
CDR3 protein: CASRDRGQKNIQYF

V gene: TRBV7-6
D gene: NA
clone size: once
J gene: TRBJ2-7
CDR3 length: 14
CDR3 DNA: TGTGCCAGCAGCCCGCGGCCCTCGGCCTACGAGCAGTACTTC
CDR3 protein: CASSPRPSAYEQYF

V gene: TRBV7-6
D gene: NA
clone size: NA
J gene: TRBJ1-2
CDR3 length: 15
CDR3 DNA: TGTGCCAGCAGCCTAACCACGGGGGGGCAGTATGGCTACACCTTC
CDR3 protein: CASSLTTGGQYGYTF

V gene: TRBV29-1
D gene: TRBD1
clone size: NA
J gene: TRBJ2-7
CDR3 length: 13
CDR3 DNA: TGCAGCGTTGATTGGGGACAGGGCTACGAGCAGTACTTC
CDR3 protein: CSVDWGQGYEQYF

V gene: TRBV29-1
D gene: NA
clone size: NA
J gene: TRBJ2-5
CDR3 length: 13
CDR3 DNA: TGCAGCGTTCCCACTTCTGCGGGAGAGACCCAGTACTTC
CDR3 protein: CSVPTSAGETQYF

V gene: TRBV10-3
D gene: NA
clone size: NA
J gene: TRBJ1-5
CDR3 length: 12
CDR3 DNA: TGTGCCATCAGTGACAGAAATCAGCCCCAGCATTTT
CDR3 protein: CAISDRNQPQHF

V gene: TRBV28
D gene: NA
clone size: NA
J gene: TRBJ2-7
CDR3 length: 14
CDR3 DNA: TGTGCCAGCAGTCCTGGGAGTTTCTCCTACGAGCAGTACTTC
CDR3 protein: CASSPGSFSYEQYF

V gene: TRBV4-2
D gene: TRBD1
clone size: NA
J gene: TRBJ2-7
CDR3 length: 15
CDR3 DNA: TGTGCCAGCAGCCAGGAGCGGACAGGGGCCTACGAGCAGTACTTC
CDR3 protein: CASSQERTGAYEQYF

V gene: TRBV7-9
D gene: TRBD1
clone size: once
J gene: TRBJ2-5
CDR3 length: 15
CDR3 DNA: TGTGCCAGCAGCCCGTCACAGGGGTTTCAAGAGACCCAGTACTTC
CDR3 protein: CASSPSQGFQETQYF

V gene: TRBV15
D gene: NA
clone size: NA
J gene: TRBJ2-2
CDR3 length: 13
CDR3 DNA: TGTGCCACCAGCAGAGCCTACACCGGGGAGCTGTTTTTT
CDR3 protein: CATSRAYTGELFF

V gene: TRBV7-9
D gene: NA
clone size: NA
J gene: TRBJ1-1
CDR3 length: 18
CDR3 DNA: TGTGCCAGCAGACTAGTACTCTGGATGGGGGGGAAGAACACTGAAGCTTTCTTT
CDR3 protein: CASRLVLWMGGKNTEAFF

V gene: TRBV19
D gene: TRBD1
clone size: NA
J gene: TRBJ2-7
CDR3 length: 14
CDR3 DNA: TGTGCCAGTCAACCCGGGACAGATCCGTACGAGCAGTACTTC
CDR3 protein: CASQPGTDPYEQYF

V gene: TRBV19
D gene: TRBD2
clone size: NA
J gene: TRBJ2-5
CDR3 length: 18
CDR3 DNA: TGTGCCAGTAGGGGAAGGCCCCTTCTAGCGGGATACGATGAGACCCAGTACTTC
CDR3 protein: CASRGRPLLAGYDETQYF

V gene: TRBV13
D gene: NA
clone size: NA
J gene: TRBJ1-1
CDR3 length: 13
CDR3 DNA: TGTGCCAGCAGCGCCCGGGACAACACTGAAGCTTTCTTT
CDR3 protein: CASSARDNTEAFF

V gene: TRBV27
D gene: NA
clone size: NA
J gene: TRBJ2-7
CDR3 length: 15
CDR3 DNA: TGTGCCAGCAGCACCGGGACATCTCGATCCGACGAGCAGTACTTC
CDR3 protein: CASSTGTSRSDEQYF

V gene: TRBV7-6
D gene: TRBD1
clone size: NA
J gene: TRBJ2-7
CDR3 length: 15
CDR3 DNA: TGTGCCAGCAGCCAGAGTTGGAGACAGGGGTACGAGCAGTACTTC
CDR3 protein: CASSQSWRQGYEQYF

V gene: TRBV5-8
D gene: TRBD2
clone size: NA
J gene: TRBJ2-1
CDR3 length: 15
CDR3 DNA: TGTGCCAGCAGCTTTACACTAGCGGGAGGCTATGAGCAGTTCTTC
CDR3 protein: CASSFTLAGGYEQFF

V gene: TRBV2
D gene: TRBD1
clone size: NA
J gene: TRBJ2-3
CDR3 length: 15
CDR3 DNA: TGTGCCAGCAGTTCAGGGGGCCCCGCATATGATACGCAGTATTTT
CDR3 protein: CASSSGGPAYDTQYF

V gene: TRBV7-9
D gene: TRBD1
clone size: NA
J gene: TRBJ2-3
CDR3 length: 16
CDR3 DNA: TGTGCCAGCAGCAAGGGGTGGGGACAGGGGCGAGATACGCAGTATTTT
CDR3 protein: CASSKGWGQGRDTQYF

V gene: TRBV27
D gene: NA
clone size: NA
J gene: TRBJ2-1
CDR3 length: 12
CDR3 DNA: TGTGCCAGCATGGGGGAGTACAATGAGCAGTTCTTC
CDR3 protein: CASMGEYNEQFF

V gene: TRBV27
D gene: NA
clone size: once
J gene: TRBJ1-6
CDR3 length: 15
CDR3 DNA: TGTGCCAGCCCCCCCCTTGGAGGGCCGAATTCACCCCTCCACTTT
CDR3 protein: CASPPLGGPNSPLHF

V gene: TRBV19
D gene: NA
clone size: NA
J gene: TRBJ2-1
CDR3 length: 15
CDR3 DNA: TGTGCCAGTAGTGAGGTAGGGCCGGGGTACAATGAGCAGTTCTTC
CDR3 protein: CASSEVGPGYNEQFF

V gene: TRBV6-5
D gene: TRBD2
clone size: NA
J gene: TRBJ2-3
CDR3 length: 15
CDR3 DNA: TGTGCCAGCAGCCGGGGGGGCGGGTCCACAGATACGCAGTATTTT
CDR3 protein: CASSRGGGSTDTQYF

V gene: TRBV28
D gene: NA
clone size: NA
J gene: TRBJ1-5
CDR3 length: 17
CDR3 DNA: TGTGCCAGCAGTTTACCCCCCTCTTCCGGTTTCAATCAGCCCCAGCATTTT
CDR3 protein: CASSLPPSSGFNQPQHF